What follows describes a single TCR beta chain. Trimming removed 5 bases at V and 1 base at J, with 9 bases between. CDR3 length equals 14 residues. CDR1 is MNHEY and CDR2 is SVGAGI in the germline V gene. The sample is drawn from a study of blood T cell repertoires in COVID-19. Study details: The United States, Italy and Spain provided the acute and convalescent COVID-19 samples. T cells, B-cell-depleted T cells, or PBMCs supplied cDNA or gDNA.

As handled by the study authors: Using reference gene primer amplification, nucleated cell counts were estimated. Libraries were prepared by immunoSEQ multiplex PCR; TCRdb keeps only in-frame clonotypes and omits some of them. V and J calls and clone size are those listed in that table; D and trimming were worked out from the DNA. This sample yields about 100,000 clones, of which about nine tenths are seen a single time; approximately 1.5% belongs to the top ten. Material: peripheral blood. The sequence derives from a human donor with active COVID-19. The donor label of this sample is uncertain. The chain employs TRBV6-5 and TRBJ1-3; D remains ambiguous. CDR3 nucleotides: TGTGCCAGCAGTCCTCAGACTTCTGGAAACACCATATATTTT. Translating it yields CASSPQTSGNTIYF.